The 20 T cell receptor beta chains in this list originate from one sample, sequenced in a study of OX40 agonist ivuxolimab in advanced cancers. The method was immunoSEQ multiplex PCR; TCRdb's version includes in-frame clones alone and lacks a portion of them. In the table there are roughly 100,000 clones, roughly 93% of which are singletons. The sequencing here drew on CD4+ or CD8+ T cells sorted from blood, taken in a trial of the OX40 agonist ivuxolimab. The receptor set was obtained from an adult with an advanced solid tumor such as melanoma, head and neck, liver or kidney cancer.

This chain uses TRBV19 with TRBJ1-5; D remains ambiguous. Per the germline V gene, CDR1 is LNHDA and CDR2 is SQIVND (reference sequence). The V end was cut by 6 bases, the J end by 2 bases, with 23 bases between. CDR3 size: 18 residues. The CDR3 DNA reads TGTGCCAGTAGCGGGGAGGGAACCGGTGTTTCGGGCAATCAGCCCCAGCATTTT. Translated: CASSGEGTGVSGNQPQHF.

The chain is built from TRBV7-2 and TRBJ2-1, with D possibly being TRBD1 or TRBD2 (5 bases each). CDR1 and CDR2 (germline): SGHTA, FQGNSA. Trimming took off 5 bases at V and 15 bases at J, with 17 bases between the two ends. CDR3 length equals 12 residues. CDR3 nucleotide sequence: TGTGCCAGCAGCCCACTTCCGGGACCCCCGTTCTTC. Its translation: CASSPLPGPPFF.

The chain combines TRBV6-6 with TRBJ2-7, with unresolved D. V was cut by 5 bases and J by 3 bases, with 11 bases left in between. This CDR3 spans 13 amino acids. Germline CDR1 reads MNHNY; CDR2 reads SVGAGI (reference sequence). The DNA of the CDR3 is TGTGCCAGCAGTCAGGCAAATGACTACGAGCAGTACTTC. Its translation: CASSQANDYEQYF.

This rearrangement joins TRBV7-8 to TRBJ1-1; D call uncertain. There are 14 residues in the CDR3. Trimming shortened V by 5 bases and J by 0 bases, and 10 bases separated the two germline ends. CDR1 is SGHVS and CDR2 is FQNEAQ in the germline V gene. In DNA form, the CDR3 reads TGTGCCAGCAGCACTCGACAAATGAACACTGAAGCTTTCTTT. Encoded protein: CASSTRQMNTEAFF. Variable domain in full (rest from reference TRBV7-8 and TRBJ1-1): GAGVSQSPRYKVAKRGQDVALRCDPISGHVSLFWYQQALGQGPEFLTYFQNEAQLDKSGLPSDRFFAERPEGSVSTLKIQRTQQEDSAVYLCASSTRQMNTEAFFGQGTRLTVV.

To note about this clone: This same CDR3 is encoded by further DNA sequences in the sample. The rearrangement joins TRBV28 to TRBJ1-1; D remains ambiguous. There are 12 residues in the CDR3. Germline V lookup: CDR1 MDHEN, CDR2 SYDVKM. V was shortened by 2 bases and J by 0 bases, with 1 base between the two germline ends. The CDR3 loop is CASSLLNTEAFF. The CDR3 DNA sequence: TGTGCCAGCAGTTTACTGAACACTGAAGCTTTCTTT.

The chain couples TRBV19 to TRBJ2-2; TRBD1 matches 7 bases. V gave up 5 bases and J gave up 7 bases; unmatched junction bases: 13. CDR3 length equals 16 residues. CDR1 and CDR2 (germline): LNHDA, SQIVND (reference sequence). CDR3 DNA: TGTGCCAGTAGTTCTTCCCACAGGGGCCTCTACGGGGAGCTGTTTTTT. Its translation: CASSSSHRGLYGELFF.

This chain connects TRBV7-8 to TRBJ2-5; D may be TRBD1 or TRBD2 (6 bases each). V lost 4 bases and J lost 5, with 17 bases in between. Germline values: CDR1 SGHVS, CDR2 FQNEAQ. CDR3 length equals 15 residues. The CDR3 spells CASSWWGAVYETQYF. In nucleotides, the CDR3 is TGTGCCAGCAGCTGGTGGGGGGCGGTCTATGAGACCCAGTACTTC. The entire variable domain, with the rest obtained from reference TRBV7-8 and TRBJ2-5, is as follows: GAGVSQSPRYKVAKRGQDVALRCDPISGHVSLFWYQQALGQGPEFLTYFQNEAQLDKSGLPSDRFFAERPEGSVSTLKIQRTQQEDSAVYLCASSWWGAVYETQYFGPGTRLLVL.

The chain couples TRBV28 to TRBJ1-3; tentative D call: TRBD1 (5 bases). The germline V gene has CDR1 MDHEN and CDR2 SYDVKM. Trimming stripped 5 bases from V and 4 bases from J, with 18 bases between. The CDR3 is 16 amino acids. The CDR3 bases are TGTGCCAGCAGTCCCCACGGGACTCGTGGGGGAAACACCATATATTTT. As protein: CASSPHGTRGGNTIYF.

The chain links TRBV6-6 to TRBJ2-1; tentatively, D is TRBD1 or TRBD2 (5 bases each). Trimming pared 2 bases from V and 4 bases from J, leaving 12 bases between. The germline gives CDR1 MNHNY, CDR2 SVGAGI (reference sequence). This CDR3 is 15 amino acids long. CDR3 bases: TGTGCCAGCAGTTACCCTCCCGAGGGGTACAATGAGCAGTTCTTC. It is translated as CASSYPPEGYNEQFF.

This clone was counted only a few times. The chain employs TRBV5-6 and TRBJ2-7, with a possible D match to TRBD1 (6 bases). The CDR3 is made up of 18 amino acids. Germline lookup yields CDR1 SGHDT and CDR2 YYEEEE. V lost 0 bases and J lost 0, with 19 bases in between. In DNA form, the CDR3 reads TGTGCCAGCAGCTTGGGACAGTTGCCCTGGGGGCTCTCCTACGAGCAGTACTTC. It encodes CASSLGQLPWGLSYEQYF.

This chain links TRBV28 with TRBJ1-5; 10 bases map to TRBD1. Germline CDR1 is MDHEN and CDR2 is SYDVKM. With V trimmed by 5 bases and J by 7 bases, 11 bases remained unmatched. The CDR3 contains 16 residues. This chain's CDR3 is CASSPPPGTGVQPQHF. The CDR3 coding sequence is TGTGCCAGCAGTCCCCCCCCCGGGACAGGGGTACAGCCCCAGCATTTT.

The CDR3 loop reads CASSQGGQGSGGYTF. The CDR3 coding sequence is TGCGCCAGCAGCCAAGGCGGGCAGGGATCTGGAGGCTACACCTTC. The gene calls are TRBV4-3 and TRBJ1-2, with a tentative D call TRBD1 (5 bases). This CDR3 region has 15 residues. Germline lookup yields CDR1 LGHNA and CDR2 YSLEER. V was shortened by 1 base and J by 8 bases, with 17 bases between the two germline ends.

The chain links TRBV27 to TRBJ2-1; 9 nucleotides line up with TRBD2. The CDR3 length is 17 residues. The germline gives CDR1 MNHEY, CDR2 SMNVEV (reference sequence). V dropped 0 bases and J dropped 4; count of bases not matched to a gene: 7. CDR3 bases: TGTGCCAGCAGTTTATCGAGGGGACTAGCAGTTTACAATGAGCAGTTCTTC. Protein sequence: CASSLSRGLAVYNEQFF.

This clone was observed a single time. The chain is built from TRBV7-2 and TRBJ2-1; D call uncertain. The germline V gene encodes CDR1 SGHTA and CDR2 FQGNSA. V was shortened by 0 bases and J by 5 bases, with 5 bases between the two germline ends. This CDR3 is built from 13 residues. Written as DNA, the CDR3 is TGTGCCAGCAGCTTAGCCCGGCACAATGAGCAGTTCTTC. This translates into CASSLARHNEQFF.

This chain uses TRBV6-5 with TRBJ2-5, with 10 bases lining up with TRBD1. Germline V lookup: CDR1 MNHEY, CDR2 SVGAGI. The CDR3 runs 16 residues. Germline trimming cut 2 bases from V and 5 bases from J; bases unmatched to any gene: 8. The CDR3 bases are TGTGCCAGCAGTTACGGCTGGGACAGGGGCGGTGAGACCCAGTACTTC. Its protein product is CASSYGWDRGGETQYF.

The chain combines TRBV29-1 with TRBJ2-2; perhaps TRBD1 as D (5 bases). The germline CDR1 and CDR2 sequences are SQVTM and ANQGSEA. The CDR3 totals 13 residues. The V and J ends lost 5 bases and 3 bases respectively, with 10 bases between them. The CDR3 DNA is TGCAGCGTTAGGAGCAGGGACACCGGGGAGCTGTTTTTT. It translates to CSVRSRDTGELFF.

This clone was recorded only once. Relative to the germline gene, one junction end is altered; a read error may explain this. The CDR3 nucleotides read TGTGCTAGCAGCTCCGTCGGCGGGAGGGGAGGAGAGACCCAGTACTTC. Translated, it gives CASSSVGGRGGETQYF. The chain uses TRBV7-7 and TRBJ2-5; 9 bases line up with TRBD2. The germline V gene encodes CDR1 SSHAT and CDR2 FNYEAQ (reference sequence). The CDR3 contains 16 residues.

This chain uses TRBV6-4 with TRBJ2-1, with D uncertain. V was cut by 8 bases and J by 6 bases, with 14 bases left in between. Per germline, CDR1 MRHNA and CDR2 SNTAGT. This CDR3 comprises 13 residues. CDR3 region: CASSIELFNEQFF. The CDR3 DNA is TGTGCCAGCTCAATCGAATTGTTCAATGAGCAGTTCTTC.

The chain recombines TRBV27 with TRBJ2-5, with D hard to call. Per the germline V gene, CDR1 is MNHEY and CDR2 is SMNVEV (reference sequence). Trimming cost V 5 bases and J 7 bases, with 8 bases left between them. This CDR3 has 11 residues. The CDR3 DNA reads TGTGCCAGCAGTGGGTCGGGGACCCAGTACTTC. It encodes CASSGSGTQYF.

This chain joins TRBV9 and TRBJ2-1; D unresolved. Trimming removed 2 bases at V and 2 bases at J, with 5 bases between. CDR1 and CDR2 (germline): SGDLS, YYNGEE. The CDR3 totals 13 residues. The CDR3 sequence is CASSVNTYNEQFF. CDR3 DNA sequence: TGTGCCAGCAGCGTCAACACCTACAATGAGCAGTTCTTC.